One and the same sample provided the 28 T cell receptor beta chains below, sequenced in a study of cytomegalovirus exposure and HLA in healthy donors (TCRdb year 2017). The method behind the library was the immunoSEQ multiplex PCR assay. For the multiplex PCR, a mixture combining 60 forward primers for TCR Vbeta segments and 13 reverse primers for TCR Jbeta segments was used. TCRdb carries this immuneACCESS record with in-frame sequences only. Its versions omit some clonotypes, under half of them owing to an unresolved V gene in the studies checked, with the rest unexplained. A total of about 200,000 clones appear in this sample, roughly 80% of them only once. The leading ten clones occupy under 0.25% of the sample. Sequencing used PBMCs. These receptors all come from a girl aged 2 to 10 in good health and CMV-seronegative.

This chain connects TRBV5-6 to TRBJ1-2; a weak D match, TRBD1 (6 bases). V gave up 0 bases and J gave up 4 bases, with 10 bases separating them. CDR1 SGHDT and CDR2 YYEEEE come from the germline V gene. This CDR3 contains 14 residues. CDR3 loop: CASSLGGGSYGYTF. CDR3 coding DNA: TGTGCCAGCAGCTTGGGAGGGGGAAGCTATGGCTACACCTTC.

This chain's CDR3 is CASSWTSGRTDTQYF. DNA for the CDR3: TGTGCCAGCAGCTGGACTAGCGGGAGGACAGATACGCAGTATTTT. V is TRBV7-9 and J is TRBJ2-3; 14 nucleotides align to TRBD2. CDR1 is SEHNR, CDR2 FQNEAQ, per germline (reference sequence). V dropped 4 bases and J dropped 3; count of bases not matched to a gene: 0. This CDR3 has 15 residues.

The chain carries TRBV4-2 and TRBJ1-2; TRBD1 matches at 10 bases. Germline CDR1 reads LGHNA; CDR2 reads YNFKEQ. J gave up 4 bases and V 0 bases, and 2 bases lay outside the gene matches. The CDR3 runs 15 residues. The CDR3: CASSQDRTGGYGYTF. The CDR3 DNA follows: TGTGCCAGCAGCCAAGATCGGACAGGGGGCTATGGCTACACCTTC.

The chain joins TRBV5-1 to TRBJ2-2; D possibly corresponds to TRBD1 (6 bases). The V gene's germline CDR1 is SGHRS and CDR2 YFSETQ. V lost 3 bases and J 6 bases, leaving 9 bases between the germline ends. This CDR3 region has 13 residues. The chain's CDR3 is CASSSPGAGELFF. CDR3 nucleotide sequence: TGCGCCAGCAGCTCCCCAGGGGCCGGGGAGCTGTTTTTT.

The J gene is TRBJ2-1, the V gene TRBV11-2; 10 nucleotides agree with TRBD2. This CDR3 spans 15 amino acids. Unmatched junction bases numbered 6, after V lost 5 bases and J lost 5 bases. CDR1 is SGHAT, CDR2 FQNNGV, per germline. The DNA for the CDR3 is TGTGCCAGCAGCGGGAGGACTAGCGGTCACAATGAGCAGTTCTTC. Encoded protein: CASSGRTSGHNEQFF.

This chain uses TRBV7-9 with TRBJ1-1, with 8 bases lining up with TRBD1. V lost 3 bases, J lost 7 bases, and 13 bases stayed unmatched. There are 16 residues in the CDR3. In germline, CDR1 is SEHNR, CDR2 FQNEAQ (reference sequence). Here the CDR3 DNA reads TGTGCCAGCAGCTTCACAGACTCCGACAGGGGTGGTGAAGCTTTCTTT. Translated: CASSFTDSDRGGEAFF.

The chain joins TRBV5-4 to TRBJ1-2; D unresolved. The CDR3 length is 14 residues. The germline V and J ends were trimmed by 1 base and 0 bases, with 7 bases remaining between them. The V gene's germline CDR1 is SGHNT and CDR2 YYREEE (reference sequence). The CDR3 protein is CASSLWQTNYGYTF. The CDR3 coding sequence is TGTGCCAGCAGCTTGTGGCAGACTAACTATGGCTACACCTTC.

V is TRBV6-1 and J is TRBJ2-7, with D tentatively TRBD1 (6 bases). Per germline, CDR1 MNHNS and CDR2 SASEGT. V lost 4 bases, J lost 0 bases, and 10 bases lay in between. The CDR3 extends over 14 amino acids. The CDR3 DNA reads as TGTGCCAGCAGTGTAGTAGGGGGCTCCTACGAGCAGTACTTC. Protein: CASSVVGGSYEQYF.

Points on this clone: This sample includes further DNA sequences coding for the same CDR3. CDR3 residues: CASSLSGGTEAFF. In nucleotides, the CDR3 is TGTGCCAGCAGTTTATCCGGGGGAACTGAAGCTTTCTTT. The J gene is TRBJ1-1, the V gene TRBV27; possibly TRBD1 for D (5 bases). Trimming cost V 0 bases and J 5 bases, with 7 bases left between them. The CDR3 is made up of 13 amino acids. Germline lookup yields CDR1 MNHEY and CDR2 SMNVEV (reference sequence).

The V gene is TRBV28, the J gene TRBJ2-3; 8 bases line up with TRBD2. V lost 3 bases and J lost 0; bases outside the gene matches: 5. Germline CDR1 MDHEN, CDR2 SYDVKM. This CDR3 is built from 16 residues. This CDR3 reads CASSLWRGVSTDTQYF. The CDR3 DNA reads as TGTGCCAGCAGTTTGTGGCGGGGGGTTAGCACAGATACGCAGTATTTT.

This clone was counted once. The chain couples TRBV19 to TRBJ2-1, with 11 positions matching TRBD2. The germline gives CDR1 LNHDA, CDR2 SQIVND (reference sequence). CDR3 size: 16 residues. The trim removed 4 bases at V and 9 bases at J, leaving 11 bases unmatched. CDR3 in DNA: TGTGCCAGTAGTACAAGACTAGCGGGAATCCCGGGTGAGCAGTTCTTC. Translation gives CASSTRLAGIPGEQFF.

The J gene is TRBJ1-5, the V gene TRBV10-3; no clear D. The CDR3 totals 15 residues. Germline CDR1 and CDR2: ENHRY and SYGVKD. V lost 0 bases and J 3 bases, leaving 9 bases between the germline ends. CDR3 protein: CAISESGGPNQPQHF. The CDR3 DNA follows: TGTGCCATCAGTGAGTCGGGAGGCCCCAATCAGCCCCAGCATTTT.

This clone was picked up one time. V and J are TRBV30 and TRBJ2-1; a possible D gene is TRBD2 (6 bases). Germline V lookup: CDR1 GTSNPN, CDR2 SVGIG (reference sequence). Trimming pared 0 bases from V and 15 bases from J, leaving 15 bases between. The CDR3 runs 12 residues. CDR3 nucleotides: TGTGCCTGGAGTGTTAGTCAGTACGGGGGGTTCTTC. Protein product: CAWSVSQYGGFF. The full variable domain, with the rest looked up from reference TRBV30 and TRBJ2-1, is SQTIHQWPATLVQPVGSPLSLECTVEGTSNPNLYWYRQAAGRGLQLLFYSVGIGQISSEVPQNLSASRPQDRQFILSSKKLLLSDSGFYLCAWSVSQYGGFFGPGTRLTVL.

The CDR3 DNA sequence: TGTGCCAGCAGCTTATACCGGGCGGGACAGTCATATGGCTACACCTTC. Translated, it gives CASSLYRAGQSYGYTF. This chain connects TRBV7-9 to TRBJ1-2; TRBD1 aligns across 7 bases. With V trimmed by 2 bases and J by 5 bases, 11 bases remained unmatched. Germline lookup yields CDR1 SEHNR and CDR2 FQNEAQ (reference sequence). The CDR3 has 16 residues. Drawing the rest from reference TRBV7-9 and TRBJ1-2, the complete variable domain is DTGVSQNPRHKITKRGQNVTFRCDPISEHNRLYWYRQTLGQGPEFLTYFQNEAQLEKSRLLSDRFSAERPKGSFSTLEIQRTEQGDSAMYLCASSLYRAGQSYGYTFGSGTRLTVV.

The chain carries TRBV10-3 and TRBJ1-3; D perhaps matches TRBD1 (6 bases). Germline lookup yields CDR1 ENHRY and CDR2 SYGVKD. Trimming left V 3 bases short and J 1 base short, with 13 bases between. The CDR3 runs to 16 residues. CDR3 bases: TGTGCCATCAGTGACATTAGGGGGGGGTCTGGAAACACCATATATTTT. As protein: CAISDIRGGSGNTIYF.

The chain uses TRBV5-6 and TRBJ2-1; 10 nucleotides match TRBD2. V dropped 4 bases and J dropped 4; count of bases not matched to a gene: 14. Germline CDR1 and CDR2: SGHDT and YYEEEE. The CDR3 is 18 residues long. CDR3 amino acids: CASSIGLAGEKTYNEQFF. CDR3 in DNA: TGTGCCAGCAGCATCGGCCTAGCGGGGGAGAAAACTTACAATGAGCAGTTCTTC.

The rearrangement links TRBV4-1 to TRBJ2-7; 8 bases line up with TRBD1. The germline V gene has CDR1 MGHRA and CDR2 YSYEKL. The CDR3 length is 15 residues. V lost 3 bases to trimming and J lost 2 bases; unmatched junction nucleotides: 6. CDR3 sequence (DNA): TGCGCCAGCAGCCAGGACAGGGACCCAACCTACGAGCAGTACTTC. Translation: CASSQDRDPTYEQYF.

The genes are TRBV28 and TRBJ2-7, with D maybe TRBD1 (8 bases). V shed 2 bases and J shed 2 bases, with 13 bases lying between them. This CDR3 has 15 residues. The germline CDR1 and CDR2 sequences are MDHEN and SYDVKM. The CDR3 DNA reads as TGTGCCAGCAGTTTAATAACAGGGGGGGCCTACGAGCAGTACTTC. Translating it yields CASSLITGGAYEQYF.

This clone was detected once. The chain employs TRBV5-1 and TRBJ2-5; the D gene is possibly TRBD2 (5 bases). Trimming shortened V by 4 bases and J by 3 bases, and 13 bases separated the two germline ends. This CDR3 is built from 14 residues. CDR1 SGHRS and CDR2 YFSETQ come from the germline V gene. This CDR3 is CASSAPAGEETQYF. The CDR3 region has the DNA TGCGCCAGCAGCGCACCGGCCGGGGAAGAGACCCAGTACTTC.

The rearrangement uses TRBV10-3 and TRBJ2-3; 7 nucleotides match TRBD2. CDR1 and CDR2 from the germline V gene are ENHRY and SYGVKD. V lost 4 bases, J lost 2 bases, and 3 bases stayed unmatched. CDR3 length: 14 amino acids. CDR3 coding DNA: TGTGCCATCAGTGCAGCGGGGACCACAGATACGCAGTATTTT. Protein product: CAISAAGTTDTQYF.

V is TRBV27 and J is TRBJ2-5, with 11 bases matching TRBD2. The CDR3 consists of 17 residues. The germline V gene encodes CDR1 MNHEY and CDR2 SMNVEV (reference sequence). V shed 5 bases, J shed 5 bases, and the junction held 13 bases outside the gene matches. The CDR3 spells CASSPFSGRALAETQYF. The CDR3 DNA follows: TGTGCCAGCAGTCCGTTTAGCGGGAGGGCCCTCGCGGAGACCCAGTACTTC.

The CDR3 here is CASSPVLGVSEAFF. CDR3 bases: TGTGCCAGCAGCCCAGTGTTAGGGGTCTCCGAAGCTTTCTTT. The chain couples TRBV7-9 to TRBJ1-1; TRBD1 might be the D (5 bases). Germline CDR1 SEHNR, CDR2 FQNEAQ (reference sequence). This CDR3 contains 14 residues. V lost 5 bases and J 8 bases, leaving 18 bases between the germline ends. The full variable domain, with the rest looked up from reference TRBV7-9 and TRBJ1-1, is DTGVSQNPRHKITKRGQNVTFRCDPISEHNRLYWYRQTLGQGPEFLTYFQNEAQLEKSRLLSDRFSAERPKGSFSTLEIQRTEQGDSAMYLCASSPVLGVSEAFFGQGTRLTVV.

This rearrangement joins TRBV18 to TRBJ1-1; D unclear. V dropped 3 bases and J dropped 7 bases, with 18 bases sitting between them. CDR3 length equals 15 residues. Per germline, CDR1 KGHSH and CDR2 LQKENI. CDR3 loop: CASSPTSPIGGEAFF. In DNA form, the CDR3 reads TGTGCCAGCTCACCCACGAGCCCCATTGGTGGTGAAGCTTTCTTT.

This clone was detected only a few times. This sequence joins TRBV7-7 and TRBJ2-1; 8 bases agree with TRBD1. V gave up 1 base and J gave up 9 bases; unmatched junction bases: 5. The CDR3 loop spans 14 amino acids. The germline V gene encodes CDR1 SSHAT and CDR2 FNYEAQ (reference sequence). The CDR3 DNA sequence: TGTGCCAGCAGCTTAGGACAGGGGACGGGTGAGCAGTTCTTC. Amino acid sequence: CASSLGQGTGEQFF.

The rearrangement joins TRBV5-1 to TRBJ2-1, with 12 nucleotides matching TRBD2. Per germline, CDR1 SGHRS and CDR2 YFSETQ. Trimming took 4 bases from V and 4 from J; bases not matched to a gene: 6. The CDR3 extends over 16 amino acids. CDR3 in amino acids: CASSPKLAGGYNEQFF. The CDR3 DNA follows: TGCGCCAGCAGCCCCAAACTAGCGGGAGGTTACAATGAGCAGTTCTTC.

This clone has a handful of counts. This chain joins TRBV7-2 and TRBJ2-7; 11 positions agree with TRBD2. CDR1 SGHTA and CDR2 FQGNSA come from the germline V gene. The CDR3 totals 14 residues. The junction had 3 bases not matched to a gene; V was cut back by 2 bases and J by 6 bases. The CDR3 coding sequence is TGTGCCAGCAGCTTACTAGCGGGAGGAGTCGAGCAGTACTTC. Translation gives CASSLLAGGVEQYF.

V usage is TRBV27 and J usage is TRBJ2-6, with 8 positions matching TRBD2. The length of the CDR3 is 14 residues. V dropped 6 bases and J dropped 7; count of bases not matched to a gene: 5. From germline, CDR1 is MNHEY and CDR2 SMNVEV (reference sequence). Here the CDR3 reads CASSVRGGANVLTF. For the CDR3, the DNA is TGTGCCAGCAGCGTACGGGGGGGAGCCAACGTCCTGACTTTC.

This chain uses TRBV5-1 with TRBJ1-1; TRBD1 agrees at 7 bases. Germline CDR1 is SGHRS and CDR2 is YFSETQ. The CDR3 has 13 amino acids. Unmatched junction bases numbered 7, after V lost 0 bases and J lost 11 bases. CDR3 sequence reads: CASSLGETGLAFF. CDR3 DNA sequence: TGCGCCAGCAGCTTGGGAGAGACAGGGTTGGCTTTCTTT. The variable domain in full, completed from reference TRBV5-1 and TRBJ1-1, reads KAGVTQTPRYLIKTRGQQVTLSCSPISGHRSVSWYQQTPGQGLQFLFEYFSETQRNKGNFPGRFSGRQFSNSRSEMNVSTLELGDSALYLCASSLGETGLAFFGQGTRLTVV.